This record concerns one T cell receptor beta chain sequence. This entry belongs to a study of blood T cell repertoires in COVID-19. The CDR3 extends over 15 amino acids. V gave up 9 bases and J gave up 4 bases; unmatched junction bases: 11. Germline loops: CDR1 KGHDR, CDR2 SFDVKD. TCRdb's table, derived via immunoSEQ multiplex PCR, lists solely in-frame clones and lacks some. The data contain 200,000 to 250,000 clones, 88% of them seen just once; the ten biggest clones take up about 2.4%. The origin of this receptor is a woman aged 25 to 45 who had recovered from COVID-19. This rearrangement joins TRBV24-1 to TRBJ2-3, with 8 bases aligning to TRBD2. Source material: PBMCs or T cells enriched from blood (not recorded which). CDR3 sequence reads: CATQSGGDGADTQYF. The CDR3 DNA is TGTGCCACCCAATCGGGAGGGGATGGCGCAGATACGCAGTATTTT.